The 17 T cell receptor beta chains in this list originate from one sample, sequenced in a study of blood T cell repertoires in COVID-19. Assay: immunoSEQ multiplex PCR; the TCRdb copy retains only in-frame clones and omits some. The data show 250,000 to 300,000 clones, with approximately 91% seen just once and roughly 2% held by the top ten. The material sequenced was PBMCs or T cells enriched from blood (not recorded which). These receptors all come from a middle-aged woman with acute COVID-19.

V and J are TRBV5-1 and TRBJ1-2; TRBD1 aligns across 8 bases. In germline, CDR1 is SGHRS, CDR2 YFSETQ. CDR3 size: 17 residues. The ends lost 0 bases at V and 6 bases at J; junction bases unmatched: 13. The CDR3 bases are TGCGCCAGCAGCTTGGCCCTCCACCAGGGGGCTTTCGATGGCTACACCTTC. This codes for CASSLALHQGAFDGYTF. Using reference TRBV5-1 and TRBJ1-2 for the parts outside the CDR3, the full variable domain is KAGVTQTPRYLIKTRGQQVTLSCSPISGHRSVSWYQQTPGQGLQFLFEYFSETQRNKGNFPGRFSGRQFSNSRSEMNVSTLELGDSALYLCASSLALHQGAFDGYTFGSGTRLTVV.

J is TRBJ2-7 and V is TRBV4-1, with D maybe TRBD1 (6 bases). The V gene's germline CDR1 is MGHRA and CDR2 YSYEKL. This CDR3 comprises 14 residues. Trimming pared 4 bases from V and 4 bases from J, leaving 14 bases between. The CDR3 spells CASSPPGELYEQYF. CDR3 nucleotide sequence: TGCGCCAGCAGCCCTCCAGGGGAGCTGTACGAGCAGTACTTC.

This chain uses TRBV6-5 with TRBJ2-1, with 13 nucleotides matching TRBD2. Looked up from germline, CDR1 is MNHEY and CDR2 is SVGAGI. The CDR3 runs to 16 residues. The V and J ends lost 0 bases and 6 bases, in that order; junction bases with no gene match: 2. The CDR3: CASSYSGLAGVNEQFF. For the CDR3, the DNA is TGTGCCAGCAGTTACTCCGGACTAGCGGGAGTCAATGAGCAGTTCTTC.

This rearrangement joins TRBV7-2 to TRBJ2-7; the D gene is possibly TRBD1 (6 bases). In germline, CDR1 is SGHTA, CDR2 FQGNSA. V lost 5 bases and J lost 0, with 11 bases in between. This CDR3 is 14 amino acids long. The DNA for the CDR3 is TGTGCCAGCAGCCTGAGGGACACCTCCTACGAGCAGTACTTC. Translated: CASSLRDTSYEQYF.

The rearrangement joins TRBV30 to TRBJ1-2; D not certain. The CDR3 runs to 13 residues. V lost 4 bases and J lost 6, with 15 bases in between. Germline CDR1 is GTSNPN and CDR2 is SVGIG (reference sequence). CDR3 sequence reads: CAWTRETVDGYTF. In nucleotides, the CDR3 is TGTGCCTGGACCCGGGAAACAGTCGATGGCTACACCTTC.

The CDR3 protein is CSASVAGVSTDTQYF. DNA for the CDR3: TGCAGTGCTAGTGTAGCGGGAGTAAGCACAGATACGCAGTATTTT. The chain carries TRBV20-1 and TRBJ2-3; TRBD2 aligns across 9 bases. V shed 3 bases, J shed 0 bases, and the junction held 4 bases outside the gene matches. CDR1 DFQATT and CDR2 SNEGSKA come from the germline V gene (reference sequence). The CDR3 is 15 amino acids.

V gene TRBV5-1 combines with J gene TRBJ1-6; 9 bases map to TRBD1. This CDR3 has 15 amino acids. V dropped 3 bases and J dropped 5; count of bases not matched to a gene: 3. CDR1 is SGHRS, CDR2 YFSETQ, per germline. The CDR3 reads CASSWTGADNSPLHF. In DNA, the CDR3 is TGCGCCAGCAGCTGGACAGGGGCAGATAATTCACCCCTCCACTTT.

V is TRBV6-6 and J is TRBJ1-2, with D unclear. The CDR3 has 13 residues. V lost 7 bases and J lost 1, with 10 bases in between. CDR1 and CDR2 from the germline V gene are MNHNY and SVGAGI (reference sequence). CDR3 loop: CASILRDNYGYTF. Here the CDR3 DNA reads TGTGCCAGCATTTTACGCGATAACTATGGCTACACCTTC.

The chain employs TRBV7-9 and TRBJ1-3; 7 bases are shared with TRBD1. CDR3 length equals 15 residues. The germline V gene has CDR1 SEHNR and CDR2 FQNEAQ (reference sequence). The J segment lost 4 bases and the V segment lost 3 bases, leaving 6 bases of the junction unmatched. The CDR3 nucleotides are TGTGCCAGCAGCTTTGCCGGGACAGCAGGAAACACCATATATTTT. Its translation: CASSFAGTAGNTIYF.

The chain employs TRBV6-5 and TRBJ2-1, with TRBD2 as a possible D gene (5 bases). The V end was cut by 7 bases, the J end by 6 bases, with 16 bases between. The CDR3 consists of 14 residues. Germline V gives CDR1 MNHEY, CDR2 SVGAGI. The CDR3 bases are TGTGCCAGCACCCGAGGGTTCTCTAGCAATGAGCAGTTCTTC. Its protein is CASTRGFSSNEQFF.

The V gene is TRBV7-2, the J gene TRBJ2-7; a weak D match, TRBD1 (5 bases). Germline V lookup: CDR1 SGHTA, CDR2 FQGNSA. Trimming shortened V by 1 base and J by 6 bases, and 10 bases separated the two germline ends. The CDR3 sequence is 13 residues long. The CDR3 DNA reads as TGTGCCAGCAGCTTAGGCCAGGGAACCGAGCAGTACTTC. It translates to CASSLGQGTEQYF.

The V and J genes are TRBV3-1 (or the pseudogene TRBV3-2) and TRBJ2-5, with 7 nucleotides matching TRBD2. Per germline, CDR1 LGHDT and CDR2 YNNKEL (reference sequence). CDR3 length equals 16 residues. J lost 2 bases, V lost 0 bases, and 6 bases had no gene match. CDR3 protein: CASSQDGGRGQETQYF. CDR3 DNA: TGTGCCAGCAGCCAAGACGGCGGGAGAGGTCAAGAGACCCAGTACTTC.

The rearrangement uses TRBV28 and TRBJ2-1; a possible D gene is TRBD1 (6 bases). The CDR3 consists of 16 residues. With 5 bases removed from V and 1 base from J, the gap between germline ends came to 15 bases. Germline V gene lookup returns CDR1 MDHEN and CDR2 SYDVKM. CDR3 in amino acids: CASSEFRGESYNEQFF. The CDR3 bases are TGTGCCAGCAGTGAATTCAGGGGAGAGTCCTACAATGAGCAGTTCTTC.

This chain links TRBV30 with TRBJ1-5; weak D call: TRBD1 (6 bases). V lost 4 bases and J lost 2, with 9 bases in between. CDR3 size: 13 residues. Looked up from germline, CDR1 is GTSNPN and CDR2 is SVGIG (reference sequence). The CDR3 here is CAWTAGGNQPQHF. CDR3 DNA: TGTGCCTGGACGGCAGGGGGCAATCAGCCCCAGCATTTT.

The chain has TRBV7-3 and TRBJ2-7; TRBD1 might be the D (5 bases). The germline gives CDR1 SGHTA, CDR2 FQGTGA. Trimming removed 3 bases from V and 6 bases from J, with 12 bases in between. The CDR3 consists of 13 residues. CDR3 DNA: TGTGCCAGCAGCTTTCTAGGGGCCGGCGAGCAGTACTTC. It encodes CASSFLGAGEQYF.

A single count supports this clone. This chain joins TRBV2 and TRBJ1-5; 7 bases line up with TRBD1. Per germline, CDR1 SNHLY and CDR2 FYNNEI. This CDR3 comprises 17 residues. The V gene end was trimmed by 4 bases and the J gene end by 2 bases; junction bases not matched to a gene: 11. The chain's CDR3 is CASSGRGQRARNQPQHF. The CDR3 DNA reads TGTGCCAGCAGTGGTAGGGGACAGAGGGCGCGCAATCAGCCCCAGCATTTT.

DNA for the CDR3: TGTGCCAGCAGTAAGACAGGGCCCACTGAAGCTTTCTTT. This gives the protein CASSKTGPTEAFF. The genes are TRBV12-3 or TRBV12-4 and TRBJ1-1; TRBD1 matches at 7 bases. V gave up 5 bases and J gave up 4 bases; unmatched junction bases: 4. The CDR3 is 13 amino acids.